This T cell receptor beta chain was captured in a study of T cells in Graves' hyperthyroidism and ophthalmopathy. Study at large: Peripheral blood samples were taken at initial diagnosis, prior to any treatment.

There were TCR beta CDR3 regions amplified from RNA transcripts. The HTBI set primed first-round TCR CDR3 RT-PCR. TCRdb recomputed calls from the multiplex PCR reads with MiXCR, one row per CDR3 protein. The sample yields about 110,000 distinct CDR3 sequences, approximately 15% seen once. Trimming cost V 0 bases and J 6 bases, with 9 bases left between them. This CDR3 region has 13 residues. Germline CDR1 SEHNR, CDR2 FQNEAQ (reference sequence). This clonotype has ten or more counts. The antigen is unknown. Together with thyroid ultrasound, orbital computed tomography, serum thyroxine and TRAb, clinical symptoms were used for diagnoses. Findings of the study overall: Blood held most thyroid clonotypes expanded above 0.001 frequency.

The clonotype originates from a woman between 50 and 59 years old with Graves' hyperthyroidism. The chain recombines TRBV7-9 with TRBJ2-7; the D is unclear. Sequencing input: blood. The DNA of the CDR3 is TGTGCCAGCAGCTTAGCTCACAGTGCCGAGCAGTACGTC. Amino acid sequence: CASSLAHSAEQYV.